This is a list of T cell receptor beta chains from one sample in a study of cytomegalovirus exposure and HLA in healthy donors. Measured with immunoSEQ multiplex PCR; TCRdb has only the in-frame clones, and not every one. Found here are approximately 110,000 clones, 88% of them singletons; the top ten hold about 2%. Sequenced input: PBMCs. Every receptor here comes from a woman aged 18-29 years in good health and CMV-seronegative. Each CDR3 is given with its conserved first and last residue. The D gene is left open where the match is weak. Size is stated for part of the rows, as once, few or many counts, or as a class when the clone is expanded.

J gene: TRBJ1-6
clone size: NA
V gene: TRBV28
D gene: NA
CDR3 protein: CASSQYNSPLHF
CDR3 DNA: TGTGCCAGCAGCCAGTATAATTCACCCCTCCACTTT

J gene: TRBJ2-1
clone size: NA
V gene: TRBV7-9
D gene: NA
CDR3 protein: CASSLRSSSYNEQFF
CDR3 DNA: TGTGCCAGCAGCTTGCGGAGTAGCTCCTACAATGAGCAGTTCTTC

J gene: TRBJ2-2
clone size: once
V gene: TRBV6-6
D gene: TRBD2
CDR3 protein: CASSPKREGGELFF
CDR3 DNA: TGTGCCAGCAGTCCCAAGCGGGAAGGCGGGGAGCTGTTTTTT

J gene: TRBJ2-7
clone size: NA
V gene: TRBV4-2
D gene: NA
CDR3 protein: CASSQDRESDEQYF
CDR3 DNA: TGTGCCAGCAGCCAAGACAGGGAATCGGACGAGCAGTACTTC

J gene: TRBJ2-3
clone size: NA
V gene: TRBV7-3
D gene: TRBD2
CDR3 protein: CASSSGLAGATDTQYF
CDR3 DNA: TGTGCCAGCAGCTCCGGACTAGCGGGAGCTACAGATACGCAGTATTTT

J gene: TRBJ1-2
clone size: NA
V gene: TRBV6-5
D gene: TRBD1
CDR3 protein: CASSTGGIPYGYTF
CDR3 DNA: TGTGCCAGCAGCACAGGGGGCATACCCTATGGCTACACCTTC

J gene: TRBJ1-2
clone size: NA
V gene: TRBV19
D gene: NA
CDR3 protein: CASSIGQTLGYTF
CDR3 DNA: TGTGCCAGTAGTATAGGACAGACTCTTGGCTACACCTTC

J gene: TRBJ2-5
clone size: NA
V gene: TRBV29-1
D gene: NA
CDR3 protein: CSVIRQETQYF
CDR3 DNA: TGCAGCGTTATCAGGCAAGAGACCCAGTACTTC

J gene: TRBJ1-5
clone size: NA
V gene: TRBV2
D gene: NA
CDR3 protein: CASRNGGGYNQPQHF
CDR3 DNA: TGTGCCAGCAGGAACGGGGGAGGGTACAATCAGCCCCAGCATTTT

J gene: TRBJ2-1
clone size: NA
V gene: TRBV27
D gene: TRBD2
CDR3 protein: CASTLAGGPYNEQFF
CDR3 DNA: TGTGCCAGCACCTTAGCGGGAGGGCCCTACAATGAGCAGTTCTTC

J gene: TRBJ2-5
clone size: NA
V gene: TRBV18
D gene: TRBD1
CDR3 protein: CASSPLGQEQETQYF
CDR3 DNA: TGTGCCAGCTCACCGTTAGGACAGGAGCAAGAGACCCAGTACTTC

J gene: TRBJ1-4
clone size: NA
V gene: TRBV18
D gene: NA
CDR3 protein: CASSPPGTNEKLFF
CDR3 DNA: TGTGCCAGCTCGCCGCCAGGGACTAATGAAAAACTGTTTTTT

J gene: TRBJ2-5
clone size: NA
V gene: TRBV6-1
D gene: TRBD2
CDR3 protein: CASSEGAGGQETQYF
CDR3 DNA: TGTGCCAGCAGTGAAGGGGCCGGGGGGCAAGAGACCCAGTACTTC

J gene: TRBJ2-2
clone size: NA
V gene: TRBV15
D gene: NA
CDR3 protein: CATSRDQTGELFF
CDR3 DNA: TGTGCCACCAGCAGAGATCAGACCGGGGAGCTGTTTTTT

J gene: TRBJ1-2
clone size: NA
V gene: TRBV19
D gene: TRBD1
CDR3 protein: CASSSDRGDYGYTF
CDR3 DNA: TGTGCCAGTAGTTCGGACAGGGGGGACTATGGCTACACCTTC

J gene: TRBJ2-7
clone size: few
V gene: TRBV2
D gene: TRBD1
CDR3 protein: CASSMGQSEQYF
CDR3 DNA: TGTGCCAGCAGTATGGGACAGTCCGAGCAGTACTTC

J gene: TRBJ2-2
clone size: NA
V gene: TRBV6-6
D gene: TRBD2
CDR3 protein: CASSVQRGGNTGELFF
CDR3 DNA: TGTGCCAGCAGTGTTCAGCGGGGGGGAAACACCGGGGAGCTGTTTTTT

J gene: TRBJ1-1
clone size: NA
V gene: TRBV2
D gene: NA
CDR3 protein: CASSDRGPGWTEAFF
CDR3 DNA: TGTGCCAGCAGTGACCGCGGTCCCGGCTGGACTGAAGCTTTCTTT

J gene: TRBJ1-4
clone size: NA
V gene: TRBV28
D gene: TRBD1
CDR3 protein: CASTLVQGAGKLFF
CDR3 DNA: TGTGCCAGCACCTTGGTACAGGGGGCAGGAAAACTGTTTTTT

J gene: TRBJ1-1
clone size: once
V gene: TRBV6-6
D gene: NA
CDR3 protein: CASSYSRANTEAFF
CDR3 DNA: TGTGCCAGCAGTTACTCCAGGGCGAACACTGAAGCTTTCTTT

J gene: TRBJ1-1
clone size: NA
V gene: TRBV7-6
D gene: NA
CDR3 protein: CASSLSENTEAFF
CDR3 DNA: TGTGCCAGCAGCTTATCAGAGAACACTGAAGCTTTCTTT

J gene: TRBJ2-7
clone size: NA
V gene: TRBV13
D gene: TRBD1
CDR3 protein: CASSLGGHRGEQYF
CDR3 DNA: TGTGCCAGCAGCTTAGGCGGGCACAGGGGGGAGCAGTACTTC

J gene: TRBJ1-2
clone size: NA
V gene: TRBV7-9
D gene: NA
CDR3 protein: CASSLIGEGYTF
CDR3 DNA: TGTGCCAGCAGCTTAATTGGGGAGGGCTACACCTTC

J gene: TRBJ1-1
clone size: NA
V gene: TRBV6-6
D gene: NA
CDR3 protein: CASSLGDTEAFF
CDR3 DNA: TGTGCCAGCAGTTTAGGAGACACTGAAGCTTTCTTT

J gene: TRBJ1-3
clone size: NA
V gene: TRBV9
D gene: TRBD1
CDR3 protein: CASTQGAGNTIYF
CDR3 DNA: TGTGCCAGCACACAGGGGGCTGGAAACACCATATATTTT

J gene: TRBJ2-7
clone size: NA
V gene: TRBV11-2
D gene: TRBD1
CDR3 protein: CASSPTGQERYEQYF
CDR3 DNA: TGTGCCAGCAGCCCGACAGGGCAGGAACGCTACGAGCAGTACTTC

J gene: TRBJ2-5
clone size: NA
V gene: TRBV7-7
D gene: TRBD1
CDR3 protein: CASSLGDRATPRETQYF
CDR3 DNA: TGTGCCAGCAGCTTAGGGGACAGGGCCACCCCAAGAGAGACCCAGTACTTC

J gene: TRBJ2-2
clone size: NA
V gene: TRBV28
D gene: TRBD2
CDR3 protein: CASSSRLAGGRSTPGELFF
CDR3 DNA: TGTGCCAGCAGTTCTCGACTAGCGGGAGGGAGGTCAACACCCGGGGAGCTGTTTTTT

J gene: TRBJ1-1
clone size: NA
V gene: TRBV27
D gene: NA
CDR3 protein: CASRKYDSQTEAFF
CDR3 DNA: TGTGCCAGCAGGAAATACGACAGTCAGACTGAAGCTTTCTTT

J gene: TRBJ2-3
clone size: NA
V gene: TRBV30
D gene: TRBD2
CDR3 protein: CAWRERTSEYTDTQYF
CDR3 DNA: TGTGCCTGGAGAGAAAGGACTAGCGAATACACAGATACGCAGTATTTT

J gene: TRBJ1-2
clone size: NA
V gene: TRBV10-3
D gene: NA
CDR3 protein: CAISESGGEDGYTF
CDR3 DNA: TGTGCCATCAGTGAGTCGGGCGGGGAGGATGGCTACACCTTC

J gene: TRBJ2-1
clone size: NA
V gene: TRBV7-2
D gene: TRBD2
CDR3 protein: CASSLLAGGDNEQFF
CDR3 DNA: TGTGCCAGCAGCCTGCTAGCGGGAGGCGACAATGAGCAGTTCTTC